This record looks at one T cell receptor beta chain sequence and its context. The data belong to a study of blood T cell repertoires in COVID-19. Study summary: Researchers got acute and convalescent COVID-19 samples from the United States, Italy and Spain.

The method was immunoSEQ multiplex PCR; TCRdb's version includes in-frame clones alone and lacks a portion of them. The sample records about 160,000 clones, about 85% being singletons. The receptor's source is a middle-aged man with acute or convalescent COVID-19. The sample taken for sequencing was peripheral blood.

The chain's CDR3 is CASSSSTSGGRETQYF. The DNA for the CDR3 is TGTGCCAGCTCATCCTCGACTAGCGGGGGCCGAGAGACCCAGTACTTC. The chain has TRBV18 and TRBJ2-5, with TRBD2 identical over 12 bases. Germline CDR1 reads KGHSH; CDR2 reads LQKENI. V gave up 5 bases and J gave up 4 bases; unmatched junction bases: 8. There are 16 residues in the CDR3.